These 13 T cell receptor beta chains originate from one sample sequenced in a study of beta chain features in type 1 diabetes. Whole-study results and caveats: There was a moderate but significant shortening of TCRB CDR3s in all four CD4+ subsets of Type 1 diabetes patients.

These receptors have no known antigen. Expressed TCRB transcripts were sequenced because the entire RNA isolate underwent reverse transcription. Profiling relied on immunoSEQ multiplex PCR, and the TCRdb table lists in-frame clones only, not all of them. The table shows about 260,000 clones, with roughly 25% occurring only once. Material: naive CD4+ T cells from blood. The receptors originated from a woman in her thirties with type 1 diabetes.

The chain employs TRBV20-1 and TRBJ1-2; D gene unclear. The CDR3 loop spans 11 amino acids. CDR1 and CDR2 from the germline V gene are DFQATT and SNEGSKA (reference sequence). Trimming took off 7 bases at V and 3 bases at J, with 9 bases between the two ends. The CDR3: CSEQTHYGYTF. The CDR3 region has the DNA TGCAGTGAACAGACACACTATGGCTACACCTTC.

This clone turned up a few times. This chain links TRBV27 with TRBJ2-5; TRBD1 might be the D (6 bases). Germline V gene data show CDR1 as MNHEY and CDR2 as SMNVEV (reference sequence). CDR3 size: 16 residues. The V end was cut by 2 bases, the J end by 7 bases, with 20 bases between. CDR3 sequence (DNA): TGTGCCAGCAGTTTACGCGGACGTCAGGGGTGGTTGACCCAGTACTTC. Translation: CASSLRGRQGWLTQYF.

V and J are TRBV7-9 and TRBJ2-1; perhaps TRBD2 as D (6 bases). Trimming stripped 5 bases from V and 5 bases from J, with 13 bases between. Looked up from germline, CDR1 is SEHNR and CDR2 is FQNEAQ (reference sequence). This CDR3 has 14 residues. In nucleotides, the CDR3 is TGTGCCAGCAGCCCCCCGGGACTTGACAATGAGCAGTTCTTC. It encodes CASSPPGLDNEQFF. The full variable domain, in which reference TRBV7-9 and TRBJ2-1 provide the parts outside the CDR3, is DTGVSQNPRHKITKRGQNVTFRCDPISEHNRLYWYRQTLGQGPEFLTYFQNEAQLEKSRLLSDRFSAERPKGSFSTLEIQRTEQGDSAMYLCASSPPGLDNEQFFGPGTRLTVL.

This chain connects TRBV9 to TRBJ2-1, with 7 bases identical to TRBD2. V gave up 0 bases and J gave up 6 bases; unmatched junction bases: 6. The germline CDR1 and CDR2 sequences are SGDLS and YYNGEE. This CDR3 contains 15 residues. The CDR3 nucleotides are TGTGCCAGCAGCGTAGTCGGCGGGGGAGGCAATGAGCAGTTCTTC. Amino acids: CASSVVGGGGNEQFF.

The chain couples TRBV28 to TRBJ2-7; 7 bases are a match to TRBD1. Germline V gene lookup returns CDR1 MDHEN and CDR2 SYDVKM. V gave up 6 bases and J gave up 3 bases; unmatched junction bases: 8. This CDR3 contains 14 residues. The CDR3 spells CASSNRDSYYEQYF. The DNA of the CDR3 is TGTGCCAGCAGCAACCGGGACAGCTACTACGAGCAGTACTTC.

V and J are TRBV30 and TRBJ2-2, with TRBD2 identical over 8 bases. The CDR3 loop spans 15 amino acids. The V segment lost 3 bases and the J segment 4 bases; nucleotides outside the gene matches: 7. The V gene's germline CDR1 is GTSNPN and CDR2 SVGIG (reference sequence). The CDR3 spells CAWRGLAGITGELFF. CDR3 DNA sequence: TGTGCCTGGAGGGGCCTAGCGGGTATCACCGGGGAGCTGTTTTTT. The variable domain in full, completed from reference TRBV30 and TRBJ2-2, reads SQTIHQWPATLVQPVGSPLSLECTVEGTSNPNLYWYRQAAGRGLQLLFYSVGIGQISSEVPQNLSASRPQDRQFILSSKKLLLSDSGFYLCAWRGLAGITGELFFGEGSRLTVL.

This clone was observed a handful of times. The J gene is TRBJ2-5, the V gene TRBV15; 14 nucleotides line up with TRBD2. This CDR3 contains 14 residues. Germline trimming cut 9 bases from V and 9 bases from J; bases unmatched to any gene: 9. Per the germline V gene, CDR1 is LNHNV and CDR2 is YYDKDF (reference sequence). As DNA, the CDR3 is TGTGCCACGGGACTAGCGGGAGCCATTTTTCCCCAGTACTTC. It translates to CATGLAGAIFPQYF.

This clone showed up just a few times. The CDR3: CASSLDIGGPYEQYF. CDR3 nucleotides: TGTGCCAGCAGCTTGGATATCGGGGGGCCCTACGAGCAGTACTTC. The chain employs TRBV5-4 and TRBJ2-7; perhaps TRBD2 as D (7 bases). The germline gives CDR1 SGHNT, CDR2 YYREEE (reference sequence). The CDR3 contains 15 residues. V lost 0 bases and J lost 2, with 12 bases in between. Full variable domain (rest looked up from reference TRBV5-4 and TRBJ2-7): ETGVTQSPTHLIKTRGQQVTLRCSSQSGHNTVSWYQQALGQGPQFIFQYYREEENGRGNFPPRFSGLQFPNYSSELNVNALELDDSALYLCASSLDIGGPYEQYFGPGTRLTVT.

This chain connects TRBV16 to TRBJ2-5, with D perhaps TRBD2 (6 bases). V lost 0 bases and J lost 0, with 11 bases in between. Germline CDR1 and CDR2: KGHSY and FQNENV. The CDR3 contains 16 residues. CDR3 DNA sequence: TGTGCCAGCAGCCAATCGTCGGGAGCGTACCAAGAGACCCAGTACTTC. Protein sequence: CASSQSSGAYQETQYF.

This clone was recorded a few times. This rearrangement joins TRBV7-9 to TRBJ2-5; tentatively, D is TRBD2 (6 bases). The CDR3 length is 14 residues. Trimming left V 5 bases short and J 4 bases short, with 14 bases between. CDR1 SEHNR and CDR2 FQNEAQ come from the germline V gene (reference sequence). CDR3 coding DNA: TGTGCCAGCAGCGCAGCGGGTTACGGAGAGACCCAGTACTTC. Encoded protein: CASSAAGYGETQYF.

The CDR3 loop is CASRWTGDSYNEQFF. The CDR3 DNA reads as TGCGCCAGCAGGTGGACAGGGGACTCCTACAATGAGCAGTTCTTC. The rearrangement links TRBV5-1 to TRBJ2-1, with 9 bases lining up with TRBD1. The CDR3 covers 15 residues. With 5 bases clipped from V and 0 bases from J, the junction kept 3 bases outside the gene matches. CDR1 and CDR2 from the germline V gene are SGHRS and YFSETQ.

The V gene is TRBV18, the J gene TRBJ2-1; D unclear. Germline-derived CDR1 and CDR2 are KGHSH and LQKENI. Trimming took 2 bases from V and 5 from J, leaving 10 bases between them. This CDR3 has 14 residues. The CDR3 here is CASSPSHSNNEQFF. As DNA, the CDR3 is TGTGCCAGCTCACCATCTCATAGCAACAATGAGCAGTTCTTC.

The CDR3 region has the DNA TGTGCCAGCAGCTACCGGGACTACAATGAGCAGTTCTTC. Amino acids: CASSYRDYNEQFF. This chain joins TRBV7-2 and TRBJ2-1; maybe TRBD2 (5 bases). The CDR3 length is 13 residues. Per the germline V gene, CDR1 is SGHTA and CDR2 is FQGNSA. V was clipped by 4 bases and J by 3 bases, with 7 bases between them.